This T cell receptor beta chain comes out of a study of HIV-infected children after antiretroviral therapy interruption. On the study more broadly: Most children had recorded EBV and CMV exposure.

Unique molecular identifiers were included in an RNA-based 3' RACE TCR library. TCRdb used MiXCR to reprocess the 3' RACE reads, holding one entry per CDR3 protein. Of fewer than 45,000 distinct CDR3 sequences in the sample, approximately 7% are singletons; the top ten hold more than 0.95%. Study-wide results and limits: Minor non-naive CD45RA+ populations, like EMRA or stem memory, might contaminate naive sorts. After treatment interruption started, naive CD4+ CDR3 overlap across time points dropped.

This clonotype was counted at least ten times. Antigen: not known. This sample's treatment: PENTA 11 planned treatment interruption arm or continuous ART arm. Naive CD4+ CD45RA+ CD45RO- T cells were sorted from thawed PBMCs. Germline CDR1 is MNHEY and CDR2 is SVGAGI. This CDR3 has 11 amino acids. V lost 2 bases to trimming and J lost 4 bases, with 0 bases between them. V and J are TRBV6-5 and TRBJ1-3; no reliable D call. The material was CD45RA+ CD4+ T cells from PBMCs, pooled from several time points, obtained from a donor given antiretroviral therapy, either interrupted or continuous. Indicated subset: naive CD4+ CD45RA+ CD45RO- T cells. This receptor was taken from a pool of human donors with HIV. The CDR3 sequence is CASSYGNTIYF. CDR3 nucleotides: TGTGCCAGCAGTTACGGAAACACCATATATTTT.